The clone carrying this T cell receptor beta chain has only a few counts. This sample stems from a study of Graves' ophthalmopathy and Graves' hyperthyroidism. Having ophthalmopathy, the donors showed moderate-to-severe activity, CAS ≥3 and NOSPECS ≥4, with disease lasting under 3 months. J was trimmed by 6 bases and V by 5 bases; bases with no gene match: 6. The CDR3 is 15 amino acids. Germline V CDR1 and CDR2: PRHDT, FYEKMQ (reference sequence). For repertoire sequencing, the TCR beta CDR3 regions were amplified from RNA transcripts. An opening RT-PCR round employed HTBI primers and preceded a second-round multiplex PCR. TCRdb re-analysed the multiplex PCR reads in MiXCR, keeping a single row per CDR3 protein. Of approximately 640,000 distinct CDR3 sequences in the sample, under 50% were seen once.

Sequenced sample: peripheral blood. The chain links TRBV13 to TRBJ2-3; the match to TRBD2 covers 12 bases. The source of this sequence is an adult man with Graves' ophthalmopathy. CDR3 DNA sequence: TGTGCCAGCAGCCGACTAGCGGGAGATAGGGATACGCAGTATTTT. Its translation is CASSRLAGDRDTQYF.